This record looks at one T cell receptor beta chain sequence and its context. No antigen is known for it. The CDR3 runs to 13 residues. The germline CDR1 and CDR2 sequences are KGHSH and LQKENI. V lost 1 base and J 8 bases, leaving 9 bases between the germline ends. Before sequencing took place, the ViraFEST assay used viral peptide pools to expand antigen-specific CD4+ T cells. Following a roughly 9-day culture, CD4+ T cells were purified. Infection with SARS-CoV-2 occurred in the person between March and December 2020, and PCR confirmed it. The data were taken from a study of vaccination effects on CD4 cells after COVID-19. Data came from immunoSEQ multiplex PCR; TCRdb stores just in-frame clones and leaves some out. The sample carries tens of thousands of clones, around 73% recorded once.

The sample was CD4+ T cells from PBMCs cultured with a peptide pool, taken before COVID-19 vaccination. V and J are TRBV18 and TRBJ2-4; D remains unclear. This TCR came from a human donor who had a prior SARS-CoV-2 infection. This CDR3 reads CASSPQGWDIQYF. The CDR3 coding sequence is TGTGCCAGCTCACCACAGGGATGGGACATTCAGTACTTC. Supplemented by reference TRBV18 and TRBJ2-4, the full variable domain reads NAGVMQNPRHLVRRRGQEARLRCSPMKGHSHVYWYRQLPEEGLKFMVYLQKENIIDESGMPKERFSAEFPKEGPSILRIQQVVRGDSAAYFCASSPQGWDIQYFGAGTRLSVL.